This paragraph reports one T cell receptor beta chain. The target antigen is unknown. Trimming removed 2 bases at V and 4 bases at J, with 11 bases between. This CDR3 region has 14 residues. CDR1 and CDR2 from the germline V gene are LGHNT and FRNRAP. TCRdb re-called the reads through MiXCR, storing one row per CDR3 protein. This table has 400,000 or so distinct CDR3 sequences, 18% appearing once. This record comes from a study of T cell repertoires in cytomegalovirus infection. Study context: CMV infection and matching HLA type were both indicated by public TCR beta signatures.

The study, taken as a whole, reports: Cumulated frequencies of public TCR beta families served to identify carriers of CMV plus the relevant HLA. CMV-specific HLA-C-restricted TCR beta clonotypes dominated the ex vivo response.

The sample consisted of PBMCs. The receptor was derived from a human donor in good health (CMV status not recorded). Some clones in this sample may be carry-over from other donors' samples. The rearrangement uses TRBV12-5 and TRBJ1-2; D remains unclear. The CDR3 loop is CASGLSWAGYGYTF. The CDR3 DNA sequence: TGTGCTAGTGGTTTGAGTTGGGCGGGCTATGGCTACACCTTC.